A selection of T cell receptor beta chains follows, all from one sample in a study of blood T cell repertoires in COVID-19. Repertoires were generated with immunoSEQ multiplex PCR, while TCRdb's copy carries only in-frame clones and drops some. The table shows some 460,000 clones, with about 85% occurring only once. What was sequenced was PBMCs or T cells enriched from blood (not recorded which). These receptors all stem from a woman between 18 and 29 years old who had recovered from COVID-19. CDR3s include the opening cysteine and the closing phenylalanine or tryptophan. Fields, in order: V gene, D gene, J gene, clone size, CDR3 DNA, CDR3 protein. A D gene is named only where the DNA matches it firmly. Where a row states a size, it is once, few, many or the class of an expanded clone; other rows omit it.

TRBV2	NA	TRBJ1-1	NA	TGTGCCACCAGGGGCCTGAACACTGAAGCTTTCTTT	CATRGLNTEAFF
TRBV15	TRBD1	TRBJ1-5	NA	TGTGCCACCAGTGGGTTACACCGGGACAGGGCCCGAGATCAGCCCCAGCATTTT	CATSGLHRDRARDQPQHF
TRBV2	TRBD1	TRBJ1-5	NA	TGTGCCAGCAGTGAAAGACAGGGGCTGGGCCTGGGACAGCCCCAGCATTTT	CASSERQGLGLGQPQHF
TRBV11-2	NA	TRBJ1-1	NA	TGTGCCAGCAGCTTAGTAGCTATGAACACTGAAGCTTTCTTT	CASSLVAMNTEAFF
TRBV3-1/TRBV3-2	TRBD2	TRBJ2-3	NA	TGTGCCAGCAGCCAACCCGGGACTAGCTCAAACCCAACAGATACGCAGTATTTT	CASSQPGTSSNPTDTQYF
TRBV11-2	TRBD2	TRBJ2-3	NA	TGTGCCAGCAGCTCCATCTTCGCTAGCGGGGGGTTGGGAGATACGCAGTATTTT	CASSSIFASGGLGDTQYF
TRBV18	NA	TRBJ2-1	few	TGTGCCAGCTCACCACCCGGGACTTGGGCCCAATACAATGAGCAGTTCTTC	CASSPPGTWAQYNEQFF
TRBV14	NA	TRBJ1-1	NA	TGTGCCAGCAGCTTTACAGTGAACACTGAAGCTTTCTTT	CASSFTVNTEAFF
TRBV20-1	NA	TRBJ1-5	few	TGCAGTGCCACCAGCGGCCCTAACCAGCATTTT	CSATSGPNQHF
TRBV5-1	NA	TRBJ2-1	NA	TGCGCCAGCAATAACGGGTTACGGGCCTACAATGAGCAGTTCTTC	CASNNGLRAYNEQFF
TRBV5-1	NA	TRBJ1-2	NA	TGCGCCAGCAGCTTGTCAGTTAACTATGGCTACACCTTC	CASSLSVNYGYTF
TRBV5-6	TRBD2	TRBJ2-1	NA	TGTGCCAGCAGCTTGACTAGCGGGGCCTACAATGAGCAGTTCTTC	CASSLTSGAYNEQFF
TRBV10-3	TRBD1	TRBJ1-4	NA	TGTGCCATCAGTGAGGGGACAGGGGTAGGGGAAAAACTGTTTTTT	CAISEGTGVGEKLFF
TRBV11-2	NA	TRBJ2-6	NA	TGTGCCAGCAGCACCTACAGGGCATCCTCTGGGGCCAACGTCCTGACTTTC	CASSTYRASSGANVLTF
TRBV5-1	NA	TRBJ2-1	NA	TGCGCCAGCAGCTTGGAGGGGGGGCGGGGGAATGAGCAGTTCTTC	CASSLEGGRGNEQFF
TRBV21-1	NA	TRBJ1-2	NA	TGTGCCGGCTACCACAGGGAGGGATATGGCTACACCTTC	CAGYHREGYGYTF
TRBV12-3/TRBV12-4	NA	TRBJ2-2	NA	TGTGCCAGCAGAGAAGGACAACCCGGGGAGCTGTTTTTT	CASREGQPGELFF
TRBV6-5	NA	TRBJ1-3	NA	TGTGCCAGCAGGCCGGAGGGGACGTCTGGAAACACCATATATTTT	CASRPEGTSGNTIYF
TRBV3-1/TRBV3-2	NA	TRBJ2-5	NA	TGTGCCAGCAGCAAGGCCCCAGGACAGGGAGGGGAGACCCAGTACTTC	CASSKAPGQGGETQYF
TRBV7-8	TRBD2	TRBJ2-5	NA	TGTGCCAGCAGCTCCCGGGGTACCCCCGGGGGGGAAAAAGAGACCCAGTACTTC	CASSSRGTPGGEKETQYF